The 15 T cell receptor beta chains below were found in one sample sequenced in a study of T cells in Graves' hyperthyroidism and ophthalmopathy. RNA transcripts served as the template for amplifying TCR beta CDR3 regions. During a first-round RT-PCR of the TCR CDR3, the HTBI primer set was used. Each CDR3 protein is one row after TCRdb ran MiXCR on the multiplex PCR reads. The repertoire holds approximately 200,000 distinct CDR3 sequences, with about 18% as singletons. The sample consisted of blood. The receptors derive from a man between 35 and 55 years old with Graves' hyperthyroidism.

This chain links TRBV7-3 with TRBJ1-2; no firm D call. Trimming shortened V by 7 bases and J by 7 bases, and 10 bases separated the two germline ends. CDR3 size: 11 residues. Germline CDR1 reads SGHTA; CDR2 reads FQGTGA. The CDR3 DNA follows: TGTGCCAGCACCGGTGGTGGTGGCTACACCTTC. It encodes CASTGGGGYTF.

The CDR3 loop reads CASSPKGLVSSYNEQFF. CDR3 coding DNA: TGTGCCAGCAGCCCAAAGGGACTAGTCAGCTCCTACAATGAGCAGTTCTTC. The genes are TRBV11-2 and TRBJ2-1; 8 bases line up with TRBD2. V gave up 5 bases and J gave up 0 bases; unmatched junction bases: 9. The CDR3 spans 17 residues. CDR1 and CDR2 from the germline V gene are SGHAT and FQNNGV.

This clonotype came up many times. The V gene is TRBV6-2 or TRBV6-3, the J gene TRBJ1-1; D not certain. The CDR3 has 11 residues. Germline CDR1 is MNHEY and CDR2 is SVGEGT. V was pared by 6 bases and J by 3 bases, with 5 bases between. DNA of the CDR3: TGTGCCAGCAGAAGCTACACTGAAGCTTTCTTT. Its protein is CASRSYTEAFF.

Note on this clonotype: Just one base apart from a much larger clone, this may be a read error. V and J are TRBV5-1 and TRBJ2-5; TRBD2 agrees at 8 bases. Germline V gives CDR1 SGHRS, CDR2 YFSETQ. J was trimmed by 5 bases and V by 0 bases; bases with no gene match: 6. The CDR3 is made up of 15 amino acids. The CDR3 region has the DNA TGCGCCAGCAGCTTGGTTTCGCGGGGGGAGGAGACCCAGTACTTC. Translating it yields CASSLVSRGEETQYF.

This clonotype was recorded a few times. The chain combines TRBV5-6 with TRBJ2-3; D may be TRBD1 (5 bases). This CDR3 has 13 residues. Trimming removed 1 base at V and 4 bases at J, with 7 bases between. CDR1 is SGHDT, CDR2 YYEEEE, per germline. CDR3 coding DNA: TGTGCCAGCAGCTTGTTAGGGGCAGATACGCAGTATTTT. Protein sequence: CASSLLGADTQYF.

This clonotype appeared a few times. The chain has TRBV5-4 and TRBJ2-3, with D unclear. Germline CDR1 is SGHNT and CDR2 is YYREEE (reference sequence). Trimming left V 0 bases short and J 3 bases short, with 17 bases between. This CDR3 comprises 17 residues. DNA for the CDR3: TGTGCCAGCAGCTTGGGGGCTGCTTCTTTAGGTACAGATACGCAGTATTTT. This gives the protein CASSLGAASLGTDTQYF.

Many counts were recorded for this clonotype. V usage is TRBV7-9 and J usage is TRBJ1-2; possible D gene TRBD1, 5 bases. V gave up 1 base and J gave up 8 bases, with 5 bases separating them. Germline V lookup: CDR1 SEHNR, CDR2 FQNEAQ (reference sequence). The CDR3 sequence is 11 residues long. The CDR3 sequence: CASSLGDGYTF. The CDR3 DNA follows: TGTGCCAGCAGCTTAGGGGACGGCTACACCTTC.

This clonotype was counted many times. The gene calls are TRBV28 and TRBJ2-7, with unresolved D. This CDR3 spans 14 amino acids. The germline V and J ends were trimmed by 6 bases and 1 base, with 13 bases remaining between them. Looked up from germline, CDR1 is MDHEN and CDR2 is SYDVKM. CDR3 bases: TGTGCCAGCAGGAAACCGGCCCGATCCTACGAGCAGTACTTC. Translating gives CASRKPARSYEQYF.

This clonotype was counted many times. This chain links TRBV28 with TRBJ1-2; D possibly corresponds to TRBD1 (5 bases). The germline V gene encodes CDR1 MDHEN and CDR2 SYDVKM. The germline V and J ends were trimmed by 2 bases and 4 bases, with 20 bases remaining between them. This CDR3 has 17 amino acids. Here the CDR3 DNA reads TGTGCCAGCAGTTTACCCCCTGGGGGATTGGGGTCCTATGGCTACACCTTC. Amino acids: CASSLPPGGLGSYGYTF.

The table lists this clonotype with a count of one. The gene calls are TRBV15 and TRBJ2-7; TRBD1 matches 11 bases. Germline CDR1 and CDR2: LNHNV and YYDKDF (reference sequence). V was pared by 5 bases and J by 4 bases, with 4 bases of the junction left unmatched. The CDR3 is 14 amino acids. The CDR3 here is CATSRDRGDYEQYF. The DNA of the CDR3 is TGTGCCACCAGCCGGGACAGGGGGGATTACGAGCAGTACTTC.

The V and J genes are TRBV7-3 and TRBJ2-1; 8 bases align to TRBD1. Germline values: CDR1 SGHTA, CDR2 FQGTGA. The CDR3 contains 16 residues. V lost 6 bases and J lost 8; bases outside the gene matches: 15. CDR3 loop: CASSEGQGGAGDEQFF. The CDR3 nucleotides are TGTGCCAGCAGTGAAGGACAGGGAGGTGCCGGGGATGAGCAGTTCTTC.

The chain employs TRBV6-2 or TRBV6-3 and TRBJ2-7; D is uncertain. V was pared by 2 bases and J by 5 bases, with 10 bases between. CDR3 length: 13 amino acids. Germline loops: CDR1 MNHEY, CDR2 SVGEGT. The CDR3 DNA reads TGTGCCAGCAGTTACACGTCCCCCCACGAGCAGTACTTC. Residues: CASSYTSPHEQYF.

This clonotype was picked up many times. J is TRBJ2-7 and V is TRBV20-1, with TRBD2 identical over 15 bases. Germline V gene sequence: CDR1 DFQATT, CDR2 SNEGSKA (reference sequence). V lost 5 bases to trimming and J lost 4 bases; unmatched junction nucleotides: 12. The CDR3 is made up of 17 amino acids. The CDR3 DNA follows: TGCAGTGCTCAGCCGGGACTAGCGGGGGGTTCTTCTTACGAGCAGTACTTC. Its protein product is CSAQPGLAGGSSYEQYF.

This clonotype was counted many times. The chain joins TRBV5-1 to TRBJ2-7; TRBD2 aligns across 7 bases. J lost 2 bases, V lost 4 bases, and 6 bases had no gene match. CDR3 length: 14 amino acids. Germline V gene sequence: CDR1 SGHRS, CDR2 YFSETQ. CDR3 amino acids: CASSPRDYTYEQYF. The CDR3 DNA follows: TGCGCCAGCAGCCCCCGGGACTACACCTACGAGCAGTACTTC.

In its sample, this clonotype was seen many times. The chain employs TRBV29-1 and TRBJ1-1, with TRBD1 matching 8 bases. Trimming cost V 5 bases and J 0 bases; bases outside gene matches: 8. Germline-derived CDR1 and CDR2 are SQVTM and ANQGSEA. The CDR3 contains 15 residues. CDR3 in DNA: TGCAGCGTTCTAGAAATGGGACAGGTGAACACTGAAGCTTTCTTT. This translates into CSVLEMGQVNTEAFF. Using reference TRBV29-1 and TRBJ1-1 for the parts outside the CDR3, the full variable domain is SAVISQKPSRDICQRGTSLTIQCQVDSQVTMMFWYRQQPGQSLTLIATANQGSEATYESGFVIDKFPISRPNLTFSTLTVSNMSPEDSSIYLCSVLEMGQVNTEAFFGQGTRLTVV.